The present TCR beta chain was sequenced within a study of molecular identifiers for immune sequencing clone quantification. The CDR3 contains 17 residues. With V trimmed by 6 bases and J by 0 bases, 11 bases remained unmatched. Germline V lookup: CDR1 MNHEY, CDR2 SVGEGT. One entry per CDR3 protein results from TCRdb running MiXCR on the PCR reads. The sample lists approximately 590,000 distinct CDR3 sequences; around 25% were seen once. This clonotype was observed at least ten times. This TCR was sampled from a human donor in good health. Some libraries in this study had Jurkat cell RNA spiked in. Sequenced: naive CD8+ T cells from blood, with Jurkat cell RNA spiked in. Stated subset: FACS-sorted CD8+CD4-CCR7+CD45RA+ naive T cells. The chain is built from TRBV6-2 or TRBV6-3 and TRBJ1-1; 9 positions match TRBD1. The CDR3 sequence is CASSDGQGMVMNTEAFF. The CDR3 DNA sequence: TGTGCCAGCAGCGATGGACAGGGGATGGTCATGAACACTGAAGCTTTCTTT.